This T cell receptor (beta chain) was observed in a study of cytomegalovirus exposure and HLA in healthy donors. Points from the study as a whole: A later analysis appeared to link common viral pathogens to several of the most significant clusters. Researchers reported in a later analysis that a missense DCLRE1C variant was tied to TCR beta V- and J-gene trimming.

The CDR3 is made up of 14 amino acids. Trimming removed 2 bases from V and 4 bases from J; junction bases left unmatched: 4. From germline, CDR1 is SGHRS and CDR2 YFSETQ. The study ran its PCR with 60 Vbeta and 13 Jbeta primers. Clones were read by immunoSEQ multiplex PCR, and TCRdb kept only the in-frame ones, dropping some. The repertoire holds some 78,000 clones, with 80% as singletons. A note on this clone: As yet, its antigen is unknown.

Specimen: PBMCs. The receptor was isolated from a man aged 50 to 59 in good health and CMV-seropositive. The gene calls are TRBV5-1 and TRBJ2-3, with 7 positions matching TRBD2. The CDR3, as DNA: TGCGCCAGCAGCTTTGGCGGGAGTTCAGATACGCAGTATTTT. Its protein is CASSFGGSSDTQYF.